A single sample gave rise to the 11 T cell receptor beta chains below, sequenced in a study of blood T cells in healthy people across ages (dated by TCRdb to between 2015 and 2016). Library creation used 5' RACE. Data came from an Illumina HiSeq 2500. A second PCR of 7 to 11 cycles was performed with a sample-barcoded 5' primer and a J-beta primer mix. TCRdb reprocessing: public reads trimmed at Q25 with fastp, clones called with MiXCR, in-frame beta chains kept. CDR3 protein sequences are deduplicated, and each keeps its most common genes and DNA. For this sample there are roughly 1,500,000 distinct CDR3 sequences; about 35% appear just once. Together, the top ten hold around 10% of the sample. Sequenced sample: blood. All receptors come from a woman aged 25 to 39 in good health.

The sample holds a few counts of this clonotype. This sequence joins TRBV12-3 or TRBV12-4 and TRBJ1-2; D is ambiguous. V was clipped by 1 base and J by 4 bases, with 13 bases between them. The CDR3 loop spans 15 amino acids. The chain's CDR3 is CASSLVSGILYGYTF. CDR3 nucleotides: TGTGCCAGCAGTTTAGTGTCCGGGATCCTCTATGGCTACACCTTC.

This clonotype has ten or more counts. CDR3 residues: CASSPPRAYEQYF. CDR3 DNA: TGTGCCAGCAGCCCGCCTAGAGCATACGAGCAGTACTTC. The chain is built from TRBV7-8 and TRBJ2-7; D not resolved. Germline V gene data show CDR1 as SGHVS and CDR2 as FQNEAQ. The CDR3 length is 13 residues. The V gene lost 5 bases and the J gene lost 4 bases, with 12 bases spanning the gap.

The chain recombines TRBV20-1 with TRBJ2-7; 10 bases are a match to TRBD2. V lost 2 bases, J lost 6 bases, and 10 bases stayed unmatched. CDR1 and CDR2 from the germline V gene are DFQATT and SNEGSKA (reference sequence). The CDR3 is 15 residues long. As DNA, the CDR3 is TGCAGTGCTAGAACCCCGGTCGGGACTAGCGCCGAGCAGTACTTC. Translated, it gives CSARTPVGTSAEQYF.

This chain connects TRBV28 to TRBJ2-3; D tentatively fits TRBD1 or TRBD2 (5 bases each). The germline V gene encodes CDR1 MDHEN and CDR2 SYDVKM. CDR3 length: 12 amino acids. Trimming took off 4 bases at V and 7 bases at J, with 9 bases between the two ends. CDR3 loop: CASSWGRNTQYF. DNA for the CDR3: TGTGCCAGCAGTTGGGGGAGAAATACGCAGTATTTT.

The chain has TRBV6-5 and TRBJ1-2; D remains unclear. V was trimmed by 0 bases and J by 2 bases, leaving 10 bases between them. The CDR3 spans 15 residues. CDR1 MNHEY and CDR2 SVGAGI come from the germline V gene. In nucleotides, the CDR3 is TGTGCCAGCAGTTACTCTCAGTCAGGCAACTATGGCTACACCTTC. Amino acids: CASSYSQSGNYGYTF.

This clonotype showed up just a few times. J is TRBJ2-7 and V is TRBV4-1, with 8 bases identical to TRBD1. The CDR3 runs to 17 residues. V dropped 4 bases and J dropped 1; count of bases not matched to a gene: 12. Germline V lookup: CDR1 MGHRA, CDR2 YSYEKL. CDR3 DNA sequence: TGCGCCAGCAGCCGAGAGCCGGGACAGGTGGGATCCTACGAGCAGTACTTC. Translating it yields CASSREPGQVGSYEQYF.

This clonotype has only a few counts. The rearrangement uses TRBV30 and TRBJ2-3; the match to TRBD1 covers 8 bases. The CDR3 covers 13 residues. J lost 4 bases, V lost 0 bases, and 0 bases had no gene match. From germline, CDR1 is GTSNPN and CDR2 SVGIG (reference sequence). The CDR3 loop is CAWSVQGADTQYF. CDR3 coding DNA: TGTGCCTGGAGTGTACAGGGGGCAGATACGCAGTATTTT. Full variable domain (remainder filled in from reference TRBV30 and TRBJ2-3): SQTIHQWPATLVQPVGSPLSLECTVEGTSNPNLYWYRQAAGRGLQLLFYSVGIGQISSEVPQNLSASRPQDRQFILSSKKLLLSDSGFYLCAWSVQGADTQYFGPGTRLTVL.

Only a few counts were recorded for this clonotype. The genes are TRBV9 and TRBJ2-1, with D perhaps matching TRBD2 (6 bases). Germline V gives CDR1 SGDLS, CDR2 YYNGEE. The CDR3 extends over 16 amino acids. V lost 0 bases and J 3 bases, leaving 13 bases between the germline ends. CDR3 nucleotide sequence: TGTGCCAGCAGCGTAGGGGCATCTAGCGTCTACAATGAGCAGTTCTTC. Its translation is CASSVGASSVYNEQFF.

This clonotype was detected once. V gene TRBV29-1 combines with J gene TRBJ2-2; 9 nucleotides match TRBD1. The J segment lost 3 bases and the V segment lost 5 bases, leaving 7 bases of the junction unmatched. There are 15 residues in the CDR3. Germline values: CDR1 SQVTM, CDR2 ANQGSEA. CDR3 DNA: TGCAGCGTTACAGGGGGCATGGGGGACACCGGGGAGCTGTTTTTT. Amino acid sequence: CSVTGGMGDTGELFF.

The chain joins TRBV18 to TRBJ2-2; unclear D gene. CDR1 KGHSH and CDR2 LQKENI come from the germline V gene. The CDR3 sequence is 16 residues long. Between the trimmed V and J ends, which lost 6 bases and 1 base, there was a span of 15 bases. CDR3 protein: CASSLVSFENTGELFF. Here the CDR3 DNA reads TGTGCCAGCTCGCTCGTTAGCTTCGAGAACACCGGGGAGCTGTTTTTT.

V usage is TRBV10-3 and J usage is TRBJ2-1, with TRBD2 identical over 9 bases. V lost 10 bases to trimming and J lost 5 bases; unmatched junction nucleotides: 15. Per the germline V gene, CDR1 is ENHRY and CDR2 is SYGVKD. The CDR3 runs 16 residues. The CDR3 protein is CASSQGGGLADNEQFF. The CDR3 DNA reads TGTGCCAGCAGCCAAGGGGGGGGACTAGCCGACAATGAGCAGTTCTTC.